The entry below describes one T cell receptor beta chain. The protocol was immunoSEQ multiplex PCR, while the TCRdb copy is restricted to in-frame clones and leaves out a portion. The table lists about 60,000 clones, more than 80% of them singletons. This sample is drawn from a study of blood T cell repertoires in COVID-19. J lost 7 bases, V lost 4 bases, and 11 bases had no gene match. The CDR3 loop spans 15 amino acids. CDR1 is SGHKS and CDR2 is YYEKEE in the germline V gene (reference sequence). This rearrangement joins TRBV5-5 to TRBJ2-3; 8 bases map to TRBD2. The sequence came from a human donor with active COVID-19. The donor label of this sample is uncertain. The sequenced sample was peripheral blood. CDR3: CASSLTSVSSYTQYF. As DNA, the CDR3 is TGTGCCAGCAGCCTGACTAGCGTCTCATCTTATACGCAGTATTTT.